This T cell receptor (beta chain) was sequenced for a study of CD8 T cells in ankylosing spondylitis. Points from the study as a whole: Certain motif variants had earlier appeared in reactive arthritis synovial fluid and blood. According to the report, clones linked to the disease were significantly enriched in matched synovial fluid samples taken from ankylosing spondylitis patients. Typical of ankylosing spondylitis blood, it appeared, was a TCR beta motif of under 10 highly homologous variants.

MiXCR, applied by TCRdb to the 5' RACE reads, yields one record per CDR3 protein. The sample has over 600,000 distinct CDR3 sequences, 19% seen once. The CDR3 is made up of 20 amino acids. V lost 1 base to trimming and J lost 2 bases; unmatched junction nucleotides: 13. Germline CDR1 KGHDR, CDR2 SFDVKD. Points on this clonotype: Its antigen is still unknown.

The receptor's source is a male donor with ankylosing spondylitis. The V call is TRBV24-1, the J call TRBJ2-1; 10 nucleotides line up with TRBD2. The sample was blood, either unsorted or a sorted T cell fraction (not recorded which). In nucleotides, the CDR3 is TGTGCCACCAGTGATTTTGGTCCTAGCGGGAGAGGACGTCCCTACAATGAGCAGTTCTTC. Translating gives CATSDFGPSGRGRPYNEQFF.